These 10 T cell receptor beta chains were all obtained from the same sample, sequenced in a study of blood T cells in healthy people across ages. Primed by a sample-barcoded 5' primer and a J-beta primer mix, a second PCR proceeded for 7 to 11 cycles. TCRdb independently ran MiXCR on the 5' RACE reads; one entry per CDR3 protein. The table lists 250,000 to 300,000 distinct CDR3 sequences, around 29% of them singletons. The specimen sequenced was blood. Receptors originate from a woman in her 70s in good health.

The CDR3 DNA is TGTGCCAGCAGTTTACCATCGACTGGGACTAGCCCCTGGGATGAGCAGTTCTTC. It translates to CASSLPSTGTSPWDEQFF. This rearrangement joins TRBV12-3 or TRBV12-4 to TRBJ2-5; 9 bases agree with TRBD2. Gene TRBJ2-1 matches the end of the DNA better, so the J call may be wrong. The CDR3 runs to 18 residues.

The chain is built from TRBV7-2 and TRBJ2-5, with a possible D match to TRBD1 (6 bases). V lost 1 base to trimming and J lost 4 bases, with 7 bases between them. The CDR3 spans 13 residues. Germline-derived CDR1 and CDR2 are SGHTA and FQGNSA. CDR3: CASSLGTVETQYF. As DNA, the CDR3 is TGTGCCAGCAGCTTAGGGACAGTAGAGACCCAGTACTTC. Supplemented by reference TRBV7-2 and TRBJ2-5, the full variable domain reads GAGVSQSPSNKVTEKGKDVELRCDPISGHTALYWYRQSLGQGLEFLIYFQGNSAPDKSGLPSDRFSAERTGGSVSTLTIQRTQQEDSAVYLCASSLGTVETQYFGPGTRLLVL.

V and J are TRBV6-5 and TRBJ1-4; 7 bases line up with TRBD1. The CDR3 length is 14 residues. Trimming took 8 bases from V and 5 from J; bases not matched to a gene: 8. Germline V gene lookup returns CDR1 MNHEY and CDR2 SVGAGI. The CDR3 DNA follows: TGTGCCAGCCGAAGCGAGGGGGCGAATGAAAAACTGTTTTTT. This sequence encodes CASRSEGANEKLFF.

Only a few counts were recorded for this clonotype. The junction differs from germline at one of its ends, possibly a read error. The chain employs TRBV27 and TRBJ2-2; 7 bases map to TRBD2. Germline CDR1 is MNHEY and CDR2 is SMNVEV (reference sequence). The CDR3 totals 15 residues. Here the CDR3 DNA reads TGTGGCAGCAGTTTCCAGCGGGACGGCGGCGGGGAGCTGTTTTTT. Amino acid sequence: CGSSFQRDGGGELFF.

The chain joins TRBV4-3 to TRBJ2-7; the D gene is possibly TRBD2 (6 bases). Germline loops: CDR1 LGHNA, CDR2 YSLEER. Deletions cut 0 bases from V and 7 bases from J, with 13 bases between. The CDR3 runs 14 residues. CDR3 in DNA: TGCGCCAGCAGCCAAGACACACCGGGGGTAGAGCAGTACTTC. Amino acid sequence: CASSQDTPGVEQYF.

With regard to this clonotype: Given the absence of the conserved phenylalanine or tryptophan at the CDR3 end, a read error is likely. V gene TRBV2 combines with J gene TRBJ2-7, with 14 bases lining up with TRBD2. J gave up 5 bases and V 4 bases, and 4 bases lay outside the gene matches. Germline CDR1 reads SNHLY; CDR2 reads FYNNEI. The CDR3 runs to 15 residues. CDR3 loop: CASSAQGLAGDEQYL. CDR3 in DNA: TGTGCCAGCAGTGCCCAGGGACTAGCGGGAGACGAGCAGTACCTC.

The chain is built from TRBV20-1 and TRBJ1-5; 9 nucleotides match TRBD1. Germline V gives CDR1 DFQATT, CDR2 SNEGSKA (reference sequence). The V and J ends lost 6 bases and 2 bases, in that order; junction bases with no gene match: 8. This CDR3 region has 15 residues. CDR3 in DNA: TGCAGTGCAAAAACAACAGGGGGCGGCAATCAGCCCCAGCATTTT. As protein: CSAKTTGGGNQPQHF.

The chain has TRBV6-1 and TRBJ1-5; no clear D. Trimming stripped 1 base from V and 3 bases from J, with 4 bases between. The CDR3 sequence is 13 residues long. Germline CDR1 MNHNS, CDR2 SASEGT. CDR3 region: CASSEVDNQPQHF. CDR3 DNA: TGTGCCAGCAGTGAAGTGGACAATCAGCCCCAGCATTTT.

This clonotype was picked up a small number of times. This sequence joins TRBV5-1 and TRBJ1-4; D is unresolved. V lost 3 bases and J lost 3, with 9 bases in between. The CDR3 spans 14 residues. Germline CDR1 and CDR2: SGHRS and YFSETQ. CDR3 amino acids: CASSWETANEKLFF. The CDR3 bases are TGCGCCAGCAGCTGGGAGACGGCTAATGAAAAACTGTTTTTT.

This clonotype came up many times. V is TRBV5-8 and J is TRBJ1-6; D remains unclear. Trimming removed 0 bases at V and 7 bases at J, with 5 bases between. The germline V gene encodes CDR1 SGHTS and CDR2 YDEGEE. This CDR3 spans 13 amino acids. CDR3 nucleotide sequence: TGTGCCAGCAGCTTGGGGAGCAATTCACCCCTCCACTTT. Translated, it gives CASSLGSNSPLHF.